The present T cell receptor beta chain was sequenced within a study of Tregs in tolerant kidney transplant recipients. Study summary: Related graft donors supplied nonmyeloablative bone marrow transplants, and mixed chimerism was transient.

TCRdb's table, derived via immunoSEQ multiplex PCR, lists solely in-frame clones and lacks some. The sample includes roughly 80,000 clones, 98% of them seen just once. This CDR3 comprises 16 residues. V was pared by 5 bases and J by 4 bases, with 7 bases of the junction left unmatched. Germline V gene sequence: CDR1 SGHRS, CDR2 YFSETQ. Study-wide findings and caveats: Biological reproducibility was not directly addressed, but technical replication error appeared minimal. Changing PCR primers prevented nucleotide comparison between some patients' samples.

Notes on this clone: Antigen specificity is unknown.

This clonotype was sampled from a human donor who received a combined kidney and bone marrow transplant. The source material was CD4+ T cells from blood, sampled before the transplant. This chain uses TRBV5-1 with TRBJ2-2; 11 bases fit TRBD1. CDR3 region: CASSKPGTGGTGELFF. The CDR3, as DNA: TGCGCCAGCAGTAAGCCCGGGACAGGGGGCACCGGGGAGCTGTTTTTT.